The 14 T cell receptor beta chains presented below share a single source sample, sequenced in a study of blood T cell repertoires in COVID-19. The assay was immunoSEQ multiplex PCR, and TCRdb's table has in-frame clones only and misses some. The data contain roughly 220,000 clones, around three quarters of them singletons. The sequenced material came from peripheral blood. The receptors stem from a woman between 65 and 79 years old with acute or convalescent COVID-19.

V gene TRBV7-2 combines with J gene TRBJ1-1; 7 bases line up with TRBD1. There are 14 residues in the CDR3. Per the germline V gene, CDR1 is SGHTA and CDR2 is FQGNSA. J was trimmed by 4 bases and V by 3 bases; bases with no gene match: 5. CDR3 DNA sequence: TGTGCCAGCAGCTTTACAGGGGAGAGCACTGAAGCTTTCTTT. Translated, it gives CASSFTGESTEAFF. The entire variable domain, with the rest obtained from reference TRBV7-2 and TRBJ1-1, is as follows: GAGVSQSPSNKVTEKGKDVELRCDPISGHTALYWYRQSLGQGLEFLIYFQGNSAPDKSGLPSDRFSAERTGGSVSTLTIQRTQQEDSAVYLCASSFTGESTEAFFGQGTRLTVV.

This clone occurred once. The V gene is TRBV5-1, the J gene TRBJ1-5; 7 bases align to TRBD1. V shed 5 bases and J 6 bases; nucleotides not matched to a gene: 8. This CDR3 comprises 14 residues. The germline gives CDR1 SGHRS, CDR2 YFSETQ. This chain's CDR3 is CASSDQGGSQPQHF. The DNA of the CDR3 is TGCGCCAGCAGTGACCAGGGGGGCAGTCAGCCCCAGCATTTT.

The rearrangement joins TRBV3-1 (or the pseudogene TRBV3-2) to TRBJ2-7; no reliable D call. The CDR3 sequence is 14 residues long. The V gene's germline CDR1 is LGHDT and CDR2 YNNKEL (reference sequence). The V end lost 4 bases, the J end lost 3 bases, and 13 bases lay between the germline ends. CDR3 sequence: CASSPQARSYEQYF. DNA for the CDR3: TGTGCCAGCAGCCCCCAAGCCCGAAGCTACGAGCAGTACTTC.

J is TRBJ1-1 and V is TRBV19; 7 bases map to TRBD1. J lost 0 bases, V lost 5 bases, and 9 bases had no gene match. CDR3 size: 16 residues. Germline CDR1 and CDR2: LNHDA and SQIVND (reference sequence). CDR3 bases: TGTGCCAGTAGTCCTCACAGACAGGGTATGAACACTGAAGCTTTCTTT. It translates to CASSPHRQGMNTEAFF.

The rearrangement uses TRBV4-2 and TRBJ1-3, with 9 bases fitting TRBD1. The V segment lost 0 bases and the J segment 4 bases; nucleotides outside the gene matches: 4. CDR1 is LGHNA, CDR2 YNFKEQ, per germline. The CDR3 totals 16 residues. The DNA for the CDR3 is TGTGCCAGCAGCCAAGATAGGACAGGGGCCGGAAACACCATATATTTT. Amino acids: CASSQDRTGAGNTIYF.

The gene calls are TRBV3-1 (or the pseudogene TRBV3-2) and TRBJ2-1; possible D gene TRBD2, 5 bases. Trimming shortened V by 4 bases and J by 4 bases, and 20 bases separated the two germline ends. The germline gives CDR1 LGHDT, CDR2 YNNKEL (reference sequence). The CDR3 length is 17 residues. Written as DNA, the CDR3 is TGTGCCAGCAGCCTCTCGACTACCCGCCTTAGTTACAATGAGCAGTTCTTC. As protein: CASSLSTTRLSYNEQFF.

The chain employs TRBV4-1 and TRBJ2-1; 11 bases fit TRBD2. J gave up 8 bases and V 3 bases, and 9 bases lay outside the gene matches. Germline-derived CDR1 and CDR2 are MGHRA and YSYEKL. The CDR3 runs to 16 residues. Here the CDR3 reads CASSQGQLAGVYEQFF. The DNA of the CDR3 is TGCGCCAGCAGCCAGGGGCAACTAGCGGGAGTATATGAGCAGTTCTTC.

The genes are TRBV29-1 and TRBJ2-3, with D possibly matching TRBD1 (6 bases). The CDR3 is 14 amino acids. Trimming removed 3 bases from V and 4 bases from J, with 14 bases in between. Germline V CDR1 and CDR2: SQVTM, ANQGSEA. The CDR3 region has the DNA TGCAGCGTTGAGAACAGGGCTAGTGCAGATACGCAGTATTTT. Amino acid sequence: CSVENRASADTQYF.

This rearrangement joins TRBV12-3 or TRBV12-4 to TRBJ2-5; perhaps TRBD1 as D (6 bases). V was pared by 5 bases and J by 4 bases, with 11 bases between. The CDR3 has 13 amino acids. The CDR3 DNA follows: TGTGCCAGCAGTCGTGGACAGAGAGAGACCCAGTACTTC. Encoded protein: CASSRGQRETQYF.

The gene calls are TRBV7-6 and TRBJ2-1; 8 bases line up with TRBD2. The CDR3 covers 15 residues. The germline gives CDR1 SGHVS, CDR2 FNYEAQ. Trimming at V came to 5 bases and at J to 0 bases, leaving 3 bases not matched to a gene. This chain's CDR3 is CASSQSGSSYNEQFF. DNA for the CDR3: TGTGCCAGCAGCCAGAGCGGGAGCTCCTACAATGAGCAGTTCTTC.

This clone was counted only a few times. CDR3: CASLTSGRNTGELFF. In DNA, the CDR3 is TGTGCCAGCCTAACTAGCGGGAGGAACACCGGGGAGCTGTTTTTT. The V call is TRBV6-6, the J call TRBJ2-2; the match to TRBD2 covers 11 bases. This CDR3 contains 15 residues. In germline, CDR1 is MNHNY, CDR2 SVGAGI (reference sequence). After removal of 8 bases from V and 1 base from J, the junction contained 3 bases not matched to a gene.

The chain joins TRBV19 to TRBJ1-5; TRBD1 might be the D (6 bases). This CDR3 spans 14 amino acids. Germline CDR1 LNHDA, CDR2 SQIVND (reference sequence). Trimming took off 3 bases at V and 10 bases at J, with 16 bases between the two ends. The DNA for the CDR3 is TGTGCCAGTAGTATCAGGGGATGGGGAAAACCCCAGCATTTT. This sequence encodes CASSIRGWGKPQHF.

DNA of the CDR3: TGTGCCAGCAGTAAGATCACACCCAACGTGGAGACCCAGTACTTC. Its translation: CASSKITPNVETQYF. The chain uses TRBV2 and TRBJ2-5; no clear D. V was shortened by 5 bases and J by 5 bases, with 18 bases between the two germline ends. The CDR3 contains 15 residues. Looked up from germline, CDR1 is SNHLY and CDR2 is FYNNEI.

The rearrangement uses TRBV13 and TRBJ2-7, with D possibly being TRBD2 (6 bases). CDR1 is PRHDT and CDR2 is FYEKMQ in the germline V gene (reference sequence). The germline V and J ends were trimmed by 6 bases and 4 bases, with 13 bases remaining between them. The CDR3 length is 13 residues. Here the CDR3 reads CASRGGASYEQYF. Here the CDR3 DNA reads TGTGCCAGCAGGGGCGGGGCATCTTACGAGCAGTACTTC. Combining the CDR3 with reference TRBV13 and TRBJ2-7 gives the whole variable domain AAGVIQSPRHLIKEKRETATLKCYPIPRHDTVYWYQQGPGQDPQFLISFYEKMQSDKGSIPDRFSAQQFSDYHSELNMSSLELGDSALYFCASRGGASYEQYFGPGTRLTVT.